The rows below give T cell receptor beta chains drawn from one sample of a study of blood T cell repertoires in COVID-19. Data came from immunoSEQ multiplex PCR; TCRdb stores just in-frame clones and leaves some out. The sample lists about 160,000 clones, approximately 88% seen once, with 6.6% in the top ten. Sequenced sample: PBMCs or T cells enriched from blood (not recorded which). These receptors were taken from a woman aged 50 to 60 who had recovered from COVID-19. Each CDR3 is given with its conserved first and last residue. D genes are given only for firm matches. The size of a clone is reported for some rows only, either as once, few or many, or as a class for expanded clones.

V gene,J gene,clone size,D gene,CDR3 protein,CDR3 DNA
TRBV6-2/TRBV6-3,TRBJ1-5,.,.,CASSYDTVRQPQHF,TGTGCCAGCAGTTACGATACAGTACGTCAGCCCCAGCATTTT
TRBV29-1,TRBJ2-1,.,TRBD2,CSVLGRGSEQFF,TGCAGCGTGCTGGGGCGGGGGAGTGAGCAGTTCTTC
TRBV7-2,TRBJ2-3,.,.,CASSFSQGVTDTQYF,TGTGCCAGCAGCTTCAGCCAGGGTGTGACAGATACGCAGTATTTT
TRBV6-5,TRBJ2-7,.,TRBD1,CASLTGQGYEQYF,TGTGCCAGCTTAACGGGACAGGGTTACGAGCAGTACTTC
TRBV7-9,TRBJ1-2,few,.,CASSSFREGPGYTF,TGTGCCAGCAGCTCATTCCGGGAAGGACCGGGCTACACCTTC
TRBV7-3,TRBJ2-1,.,.,CASSSSDFPSSYNEQFF,TGTGCCAGCAGCTCGTCGGACTTTCCTAGCTCCTACAATGAGCAGTTCTTC
TRBV7-3,TRBJ2-3,.,.,CASSPTVLTAAQYF,TGTGCCAGCAGCCCAACGGTCCTCACGGCGGCGCAGTATTTT
TRBV19,TRBJ1-2,.,TRBD1,CATKETGAYYGYTF,TGTGCCACCAAGGAAACAGGGGCTTACTATGGCTACACCTTC
TRBV11-3,TRBJ2-4,.,.,CASSLTGFPKNIQYF,TGTGCCAGCAGTCTCACAGGGTTCCCAAAAAACATTCAGTACTTC
TRBV6-5,TRBJ2-5,.,TRBD2,CASSSLGGAPGETQYF,TGTGCCAGCAGTTCACTCGGGGGGGCTCCTGGCGAGACCCAGTACTTC
TRBV11-3,TRBJ1-1,.,.,CASRNKNTEAFF,TGTGCCAGCAGAAACAAGAACACTGAAGCTTTCTTT
TRBV6-5,TRBJ2-5,.,.,CASSYDGQETQYF,TGTGCCAGCAGTTACGACGGGCAAGAGACCCAGTACTTC
TRBV3-1/TRBV3-2,TRBJ2-2,.,.,CASSPRQGGTGELFF,TGTGCCAGCAGCCCCCGACAGGGAGGCACCGGGGAGCTGTTTTTT
TRBV3-1/TRBV3-2,TRBJ1-1,.,.,CASSQRRITEAFF,TGTGCCAGCAGCCAAAGGCGGATCACTGAAGCTTTCTTT
TRBV5-4,TRBJ1-6,few,.,CASSLRTGPGTPLHF,TGTGCCAGCAGCTTGCGTACAGGGCCGGGGACACCCCTCCACTTT
TRBV18,TRBJ2-2,.,.,CASSPQLNGELFF,TGTGCCAGCTCACCCCAACTGAACGGGGAGCTGTTTTTT
TRBV4-3,TRBJ1-6,.,.,CASSQSGGGTVNSPLHF,TGCGCCAGCAGCCAATCCGGCGGGGGGACGGTTAATTCACCCCTCCACTTT
TRBV5-1,TRBJ2-1,.,TRBD2,CASSPAGGPPYNEQFF,TGCGCCAGCAGCCCGGCGGGGGGTCCTCCCTACAATGAGCAGTTCTTC
TRBV10-3,TRBJ2-7,once,.,CAISVGGARDEQYF,TGTGCCATCAGTGTGGGTGGGGCTCGGGACGAGCAGTACTTC
TRBV6-5,TRBJ1-2,.,.,CASIPQGGGNYGYTF,TGTGCCAGCATCCCCCAAGGGGGGGGAAACTATGGCTACACCTTC
TRBV7-9,TRBJ2-6,.,TRBD1,CASSFRDRDSGANVLTF,TGTGCCAGCAGCTTCCGGGACAGGGACTCTGGGGCCAACGTCCTGACTTTC
TRBV10-3,TRBJ2-1,.,TRBD2,CAISRSGGAYNEQFF,TGTGCCATCAGTCGAAGCGGGGGAGCCTACAATGAGCAGTTCTTC
TRBV18,TRBJ1-1,once,TRBD1,CASSPERQGAGNTEAFF,TGTGCCAGCTCACCGGAACGACAGGGGGCAGGTAACACTGAAGCTTTCTTT
TRBV9,TRBJ2-2,.,.,CASSSGLRTGELFF,TGTGCCAGCAGCTCGGGACTCCGCACCGGGGAGCTGTTTTTT
TRBV12-3/TRBV12-4,TRBJ1-1,once,.,CASSLGGGPEAFF,TGTGCCAGCAGTTTAGGCGGCGGGCCGGAAGCTTTCTTT
TRBV14,TRBJ2-2,.,TRBD2,CASSQDLRLAGGTGELFF,TGTGCCAGCAGCCAAGATTTAAGACTAGCGGGAGGCACCGGGGAGCTGTTTTTT
TRBV14,TRBJ2-7,once,.,CASSQEKTRDIRHYEQYF,TGTGCCAGCAGCCAAGAAAAAACCCGGGACATCAGACACTACGAGCAGTACTTC
TRBV6-5,TRBJ1-2,.,.,CASTGLRIYGYTF,TGTGCCAGCACAGGCCTCCGCATTTATGGCTACACCTTC
TRBV18,TRBJ2-5,.,TRBD2,CASSPPRGGSETQYF,TGTGCCAGCTCACCCCCCCGCGGGGGTTCCGAGACCCAGTACTTC
TRBV14,TRBJ2-1,.,.,CASSQGFSGASSYNEQFF,TGTGCCAGCAGCCAAGGGTTCTCTGGGGCATCCTCCTACAATGAGCAGTTCTTC
TRBV11-2,TRBJ2-3,once,.,CASSKNRGTDTQYF,TGTGCCAGCAGCAAAAACAGGGGCACAGATACGCAGTATTTT
TRBV9,TRBJ1-1,.,.,CASSVQAGTEAFF,TGTGCCAGCAGCGTACAGGCGGGCACTGAAGCTTTCTTT
TRBV11-3,TRBJ2-7,.,.,CASSSEGSEQYF,TGTGCCAGCAGCTCAGAGGGGAGCGAGCAGTACTTC
TRBV19,TRBJ1-1,.,TRBD1,CASSTLGQGTEAFF,TGTGCCAGTAGTACTCTAGGACAGGGAACTGAAGCTTTCTTT
TRBV5-1,TRBJ1-6,.,TRBD1,CASSLAGQRDNSPLHF,TGCGCCAGCAGCTTGGCGGGACAGCGGGATAATTCACCCCTCCACTTT
TRBV4-3,TRBJ1-5,.,.,CASSQDTGRYQPQHF,TGCGCCAGCAGCCAAGATACGGGGAGATATCAGCCCCAGCATTTT
TRBV5-4,TRBJ1-3,.,TRBD1,CASSLEARGPGNTIYF,TGTGCCAGCAGCTTGGAGGCCAGGGGGCCGGGAAACACCATATATTTT
TRBV9,TRBJ1-6,.,.,CASSVAGGYSYNSPLHF,TGTGCCAGCAGCGTAGCTGGGGGGTACTCCTATAATTCACCCCTCCACTTT
TRBV7-3,TRBJ1-6,.,TRBD1,CASSLDRGDNSPLHF,TGTGCCAGCAGCTTGGACAGGGGGGATAATTCACCCCTCCACTTT
TRBV3-1/TRBV3-2,TRBJ1-2,.,.,CASSRGTGYTF,TGTGCCAGCAGCCGCGGGACTGGCTACACCTTC
TRBV9,TRBJ2-2,.,.,CASSVGNRLGGELFF,TGTGCCAGCAGCGTAGGGAACAGGTTAGGCGGGGAGCTGTTTTTT
TRBV29-1,TRBJ2-1,.,TRBD2,CSARTSGGAIYNEQFF,TGCAGCGCTCGGACTAGCGGGGGGGCAATCTACAATGAGCAGTTCTTC
TRBV2,TRBJ2-5,.,.,CASSDGRSETQYF,TGTGCCAGCAGTGATGGGAGATCGGAGACCCAGTACTTC
TRBV5-1,TRBJ2-1,.,TRBD2,CASSLASGEGLEQFF,TGCGCCAGCAGCTTGGCCTCTGGGGAGGGGCTCGAGCAGTTCTTC
TRBV13,TRBJ1-2,few,.,CASSLEGGSYGYTF,TGTGCCAGCAGCTTAGAGGGGGGGAGCTATGGCTACACCTTC
TRBV21-1,TRBJ2-4,.,.,CASGEPGQEPGAKNIQYF,TGTGCCAGCGGGGAACCGGGACAGGAGCCCGGGGCCAAAAACATTCAGTACTTC
TRBV12-5,TRBJ1-6,.,.,CASVMGGEGWSYNSPLHF,TGTGCTAGTGTTATGGGGGGGGAGGGATGGTCCTATAATTCACCCCTCCACTTT
TRBV19,TRBJ1-6,.,.,CASRQGQSSSPLHF,TGTGCCAGTAGACAGGGTCAAAGTTCTTCACCCCTCCACTTT
TRBV4-3,TRBJ2-1,.,.,CASSQDNKYEQFF,TGCGCCAGCAGCCAAGATAACAAATATGAGCAGTTCTTC
TRBV7-9,TRBJ2-4,.,.,CASSLGAQNIQYF,TGTGCCAGCAGCTTGGGGGCTCAGAACATTCAGTACTTC
TRBV29-1,TRBJ2-1,.,TRBD2,CSGSGGPRNEQFF,TGCAGCGGGAGCGGGGGCCCGAGGAATGAGCAGTTCTTC
TRBV4-1,TRBJ1-1,.,TRBD1,CASSQDPGTGGAGTEAFF,TGCGCCAGCAGCCAAGATCCCGGGACAGGGGGCGCGGGCACTGAAGCTTTCTTT
TRBV7-2,TRBJ1-2,.,TRBD1,CASSPGGAGYGYTF,TGTGCCAGCAGCCCAGGGGGCGCAGGCTATGGCTACACCTTC
TRBV2,TRBJ2-1,.,.,CASQRGNSYNEQFF,TGTGCCAGCCAAAGGGGGAACTCCTACAATGAGCAGTTCTTC